This T cell receptor (beta chain) was obtained from a study of control samples from healthy donors and cancer patients. This CDR3 is built from 17 residues. The V gene lost 4 bases and the J gene lost 0 bases, with 17 bases spanning the gap. Per the germline V gene, CDR1 is MNHNS and CDR2 is SASEGT. The method was immunoSEQ multiplex PCR; TCRdb's version includes in-frame clones alone and lacks a portion of them. Of around 80,000 clones in the sample, about 95% were seen once. Input material: blood. The sequence derives from a woman aged 25 to 39 in good health. The gene calls are TRBV6-1 and TRBJ2-3; the D gene is possibly TRBD1 (6 bases). CDR3 amino acids: CASSGRTDTLSTDTQYF. The CDR3 DNA reads TGTGCCAGCAGTGGGAGGACAGATACTCTAAGCACAGATACGCAGTATTTT.